What follows are 30 T cell receptor beta chains derived from one specimen sequenced in a study of CD8+ T cells in alopecia areata. Treatment described: oral pan-JAK inhibitor, 5-10 mg twice daily. Following extraction, RNA underwent reverse transcription to cDNA, which served as the sequencing template. Assay used: immunoSEQ multiplex PCR; TCRdb lists only in-frame clones, some missing. The sample holds 150,000 to 200,000 clones, 58% seen once. Specimen: CD8+ T cells sorted from blood, collected at week 24, from a patient treated with tofacitinib. The receptors were gathered from a human donor with alopecia areata.

This clone was picked up a small number of times. J is TRBJ2-3 and V is TRBV2; D is perhaps TRBD2 (5 bases). Looked up from germline, CDR1 is SNHLY and CDR2 is FYNNEI. V was trimmed by 0 bases and J by 4 bases, leaving 8 bases between them. This CDR3 spans 14 amino acids. CDR3 in amino acids: CASSEALRADTQYF. CDR3 in DNA: TGTGCCAGCAGTGAAGCGCTGCGGGCAGATACGCAGTATTTT.

The chain uses TRBV27 and TRBJ2-7, with 9 bases identical to TRBD1. The CDR3 loop spans 14 amino acids. V trimming: 3 bases; J trimming: 7 bases; junction bases outside the gene matches: 7. Germline CDR1 and CDR2: MNHEY and SMNVEV (reference sequence). The CDR3 sequence: CASSLGTGRFEQYF. The CDR3 DNA is TGTGCCAGCAGTTTGGGGACAGGGAGGTTTGAGCAGTACTTC.

The chain has TRBV30 and TRBJ1-2, with 7 bases aligning to TRBD1. Germline loops: CDR1 GTSNPN, CDR2 SVGIG (reference sequence). The CDR3 totals 13 residues. J lost 8 bases, V lost 3 bases, and 9 bases had no gene match. CDR3 bases: TGTGCCTGGAGAATAGGGGGCCTGGACGGCTACACCTTC. The encoded protein is CAWRIGGLDGYTF.

In this sample, this clone turned up once. The chain recombines TRBV25-1 with TRBJ2-7, with 9 bases fitting TRBD1. The CDR3 loop spans 15 amino acids. Germline CDR1 and CDR2: MGHDK and SYGVNS. The V segment lost 3 bases and the J segment 1 base; nucleotides outside the gene matches: 4. CDR3 residues: CASSDWDRDSYEQYF. CDR3 coding DNA: TGTGCCAGCAGTGATTGGGACAGGGATTCCTACGAGCAGTACTTC.

V is TRBV30 and J is TRBJ1-4; D ambiguous. V shed 2 bases and J shed 8 bases, with 15 bases lying between them. This CDR3 contains 14 residues. The germline V gene has CDR1 GTSNPN and CDR2 SVGIG (reference sequence). The CDR3 sequence: CAWSRGSIGEKLFF. CDR3 DNA: TGTGCCTGGAGTAGAGGGAGTATTGGGGAAAAACTGTTTTTT. Variable domain in full (rest from reference TRBV30 and TRBJ1-4): SQTIHQWPATLVQPVGSPLSLECTVEGTSNPNLYWYRQAAGRGLQLLFYSVGIGQISSEVPQNLSASRPQDRQFILSSKKLLLSDSGFYLCAWSRGSIGEKLFFGSGTQLSVL.

This rearrangement joins TRBV4-1 to TRBJ2-3; 13 bases fit TRBD2. The CDR3 runs to 19 residues. The trim removed 4 bases at V and 1 base at J, leaving 11 bases unmatched. The germline CDR1 and CDR2 sequences are MGHRA and YSYEKL. The DNA for the CDR3 is TGCGCCAGCAGCCTCAGGGGGGGGACTAGCGGGACCGGCACAGATACGCAGTATTTT. Residues: CASSLRGGTSGTGTDTQYF.

This clone was detected only a few times. J is TRBJ2-7 and V is TRBV5-1, with a weak D call TRBD2 (6 bases). Germline lookup yields CDR1 SGHRS and CDR2 YFSETQ. This CDR3 spans 15 amino acids. Trimming took off 4 bases at V and 4 bases at J, with 18 bases between the two ends. As DNA, the CDR3 is TGCGCCAGCAGCACGGATTCGGGACTCGCATACGAGCAGTACTTC. Residues: CASSTDSGLAYEQYF.

V is TRBV30 and J is TRBJ1-3; 7 positions agree with TRBD1. The germline V gene has CDR1 GTSNPN and CDR2 SVGIG (reference sequence). J lost 9 bases, V lost 3 bases, and 17 bases had no gene match. CDR3 length: 16 amino acids. CDR3 nucleotides: TGTGCCTGGAGGAAACCTCGGACAGGCCCCGGGAGCACCATATATTTT. Translating it yields CAWRKPRTGPGSTIYF.

This clone has just a few counts. The chain couples TRBV28 to TRBJ2-5; 9 bases match TRBD1. The CDR3 contains 14 residues. J lost 5 bases, V lost 2 bases, and 3 bases had no gene match. CDR1 and CDR2 (germline): MDHEN, SYDVKM. The CDR3 here is CASSLRTGVETQYF. DNA of the CDR3: TGTGCCAGCAGTTTAAGGACAGGGGTTGAGACCCAGTACTTC.

V usage is TRBV25-1 and J usage is TRBJ1-2; D is uncertain. Trimming took 3 bases from V and 8 from J, leaving 19 bases between them. CDR1 MGHDK and CDR2 SYGVNS come from the germline V gene. This CDR3 region has 15 residues. The CDR3 DNA reads TGTGCCAGCAGTGACGAAGTGGGCAGTCTTGACGGCTACACCTTC. Protein product: CASSDEVGSLDGYTF.

This clone occurred a few times. This chain joins TRBV4-1 and TRBJ2-7, with TRBD1 identical over 10 bases. CDR1 is MGHRA and CDR2 is YSYEKL in the germline V gene. Unmatched junction bases numbered 4, after V lost 1 base and J lost 4 bases. The CDR3 is 15 amino acids. CDR3 sequence (DNA): TGCGCCAGCAGCCAAGCCGACAGGGGGCAGTACGAGCAGTACTTC. It is translated as CASSQADRGQYEQYF.

The chain carries TRBV28 and TRBJ1-1; weak D call: TRBD1 (6 bases). Trimming removed 6 bases from V and 6 bases from J, with 20 bases in between. CDR3 length: 15 amino acids. Germline-derived CDR1 and CDR2 are MDHEN and SYDVKM. CDR3 loop: CASSPLPGARSEAFF. CDR3 DNA sequence: TGTGCCAGCAGCCCGCTGCCGGGGGCGAGGTCTGAAGCTTTCTTT.

CDR3 nucleotide sequence: TGTGCCAGCAGCTTAGGTCGGACCCAAGTGTATGGCTACACCTTC. Its protein is CASSLGRTQVYGYTF. The chain employs TRBV13 and TRBJ1-2; D not resolved. The CDR3 covers 15 residues. The ends were cut back, 0 bases at V and 5 bases at J, with 13 bases in the middle. Germline assignment: CDR1 PRHDT and CDR2 FYEKMQ (reference sequence).

The rearrangement joins TRBV30 to TRBJ1-3; 7 bases align to TRBD1. Trimming took 3 bases from V and 2 from J; bases not matched to a gene: 4. The CDR3 is made up of 14 amino acids. From germline, CDR1 is GTSNPN and CDR2 SVGIG (reference sequence). The chain's CDR3 is CAWSWQGAGNTIYF. The CDR3 nucleotides are TGTGCCTGGAGCTGGCAGGGGGCTGGAAACACCATATATTTT. The full variable domain, in which reference TRBV30 and TRBJ1-3 provide the parts outside the CDR3, is SQTIHQWPATLVQPVGSPLSLECTVEGTSNPNLYWYRQAAGRGLQLLFYSVGIGQISSEVPQNLSASRPQDRQFILSSKKLLLSDSGFYLCAWSWQGAGNTIYFGEGSWLTVV.

This clone was detected a few times. One junction end does not reproduce the germline sequence, and a read error may be involved. The chain is built from TRBV5-1 and TRBJ2-1; D is perhaps TRBD1 (6 bases). Germline CDR1 and CDR2: SGHRS and YFSETQ. This CDR3 contains 14 residues. The CDR3 DNA is TGCGCCAGCACCTTGTACAGGACAGACAATGAGCAGTTCTTC. This gives the protein CASTLYRTDNEQFF.

The gene calls are TRBV10-2 and TRBJ1-2; D is uncertain. The CDR3 is 12 amino acids. Trimming removed 3 bases at V and 8 bases at J, with 10 bases between. CDR1 and CDR2 (germline): WSHSY, SAAADI. CDR3 protein: CASSERRVGYTF. CDR3 in DNA: TGCGCCAGCAGTGAACGGAGGGTAGGCTACACCTTC.

A note on this clone: The sample has other DNA sequences that encode this CDR3 too. V gene TRBV18 combines with J gene TRBJ2-5, with no clear D. Per germline, CDR1 KGHSH and CDR2 LQKENI. This CDR3 comprises 11 residues. Trimming removed 4 bases from V and 5 bases from J, with 5 bases in between. As DNA, the CDR3 is TGTGCCAGCTCACTCGAGGAGACCCAGTACTTC. This sequence encodes CASSLEETQYF.

A single count supports this clone. The gene calls are TRBV30 and TRBJ1-1; the D gene is possibly TRBD1 (6 bases). With 3 bases removed from V and 0 bases from J, the gap between germline ends came to 11 bases. CDR3 length: 14 residues. The germline V gene encodes CDR1 GTSNPN and CDR2 SVGIG (reference sequence). Here the CDR3 reads CAWRQGGMNTEAFF. CDR3 bases: TGTGCCTGGAGGCAAGGGGGTATGAACACTGAAGCTTTCTTT.

The table lists this clone with a few counts. The V call is TRBV30, the J call TRBJ2-6; possible D gene TRBD1, 6 bases. Trimming left V 5 bases short and J 1 base short, with 27 bases between. The CDR3 contains 20 residues. Looked up from germline, CDR1 is GTSNPN and CDR2 is SVGIG (reference sequence). In DNA, the CDR3 is TGTGCCTGGTATGACCCCCTGGACAGAAGTCTACGTTCTGGGGCCAACGTCCTGACTTTC. Residues: CAWYDPLDRSLRSGANVLTF.

The J gene is TRBJ2-3, the V gene TRBV4-1, with a possible D match to TRBD2 (6 bases). From germline, CDR1 is MGHRA and CDR2 YSYEKL. The germline V and J ends were trimmed by 3 bases and 11 bases, with 12 bases remaining between them. There are 12 residues in the CDR3. CDR3 amino acids: CASSHSGLRQYF. The CDR3 DNA sequence: TGCGCCAGCAGCCACTCCGGACTACGGCAGTATTTT.

The table lists this clone with many counts. The chain uses TRBV10-3 and TRBJ2-2; 9 nucleotides line up with TRBD1. This CDR3 spans 17 amino acids. Germline V gene data show CDR1 as ENHRY and CDR2 as SYGVKD. Germline trimming cut 0 bases from V and 5 bases from J; bases unmatched to any gene: 7. CDR3 nucleotide sequence: TGTGCCATCAGTGAGTCACGTTGGACAGGGGAGACCGGGGAGCTGTTTTTT. It is translated as CAISESRWTGETGELFF.

This clone was counted only a few times. This chain's CDR3 is CAIRDSPDTQYF. CDR3 sequence (DNA): TGTGCCATCAGGGACAGCCCAGATACGCAGTATTTT. The chain employs TRBV10-3 and TRBJ2-3; TRBD1 might be the D (6 bases). Germline CDR1 reads ENHRY; CDR2 reads SYGVKD. The CDR3 length is 12 residues. V was trimmed by 6 bases and J by 4 bases, leaving 8 bases between them.

The V gene is TRBV7-8, the J gene TRBJ2-6; D is uncertain. This CDR3 spans 14 amino acids. Trimming left V 5 bases short and J 0 bases short, with 5 bases between. Germline V gene lookup returns CDR1 SGHVS and CDR2 FQNEAQ. CDR3 in amino acids: CASSVTSGANVLTF. In nucleotides, the CDR3 is TGTGCCAGCAGCGTCACCTCTGGGGCCAACGTCCTGACTTTC.

The chain recombines TRBV7-9 with TRBJ2-5; 9 bases agree with TRBD1. Trimming took 2 bases from V and 1 from J; bases not matched to a gene: 14. CDR1 is SEHNR, CDR2 FQNEAQ, per germline (reference sequence). The CDR3 contains 19 residues. CDR3 nucleotides: TGTGCCAGCAGCTTATGGGATCTGGGACAGGGCGGCCCCCAAGAGACCCAGTACTTC. It translates to CASSLWDLGQGGPQETQYF. Full variable domain (rest looked up from reference TRBV7-9 and TRBJ2-5): DTGVSQNPRHKITKRGQNVTFRCDPISEHNRLYWYRQTLGQGPEFLTYFQNEAQLEKSRLLSDRFSAERPKGSFSTLEIQRTEQGDSAMYLCASSLWDLGQGGPQETQYFGPGTRLLVL.

This clone was observed a handful of times. V and J are TRBV4-1 and TRBJ1-1; D uncertain. V lost 1 base to trimming and J lost 14 bases, with 11 bases between them. CDR1 is MGHRA, CDR2 YSYEKL, per germline. The CDR3 contains 11 residues. The CDR3 protein is CASSQGATAFF. As DNA, the CDR3 is TGCGCCAGCAGCCAAGGAGCTACAGCATTCTTT.

This chain connects TRBV5-1 to TRBJ2-1; a possible D gene is TRBD1 (5 bases). Trimming stripped 7 bases from V and 9 bases from J, with 14 bases between. CDR1 SGHRS and CDR2 YFSETQ come from the germline V gene. The CDR3 sequence is 12 residues long. CDR3 coding DNA: TGCGCCAGCGCCGTACGAAGGGGTGAGCAGTTCTTC. This sequence encodes CASAVRRGEQFF.

The chain recombines TRBV2 with TRBJ1-1; D may be TRBD1 (6 bases). The V gene's germline CDR1 is SNHLY and CDR2 FYNNEI. The CDR3 is 12 amino acids. V was trimmed by 9 bases and J by 1 base, leaving 9 bases between them. The CDR3, as DNA: TGTGCCAGAGGGGGTCGGAACACTGAAGCTTTCTTT. Translation: CARGGRNTEAFF.

The chain links TRBV25-1 to TRBJ2-7, with a tentative D call TRBD1 (5 bases). Trimming cost V 2 bases and J 3 bases, with 14 bases left between them. This CDR3 spans 15 amino acids. Germline V gene sequence: CDR1 MGHDK, CDR2 SYGVNS. The CDR3 sequence is CASSEKDTPRYEQYF. CDR3 nucleotide sequence: TGTGCCAGCAGTGAAAAGGACACTCCCCGCTACGAGCAGTACTTC.

Note on this clone: A read error is possible here, since a much larger clone lies one base away. The chain joins TRBV9 to TRBJ2-3; D remains ambiguous. Germline loops: CDR1 SGDLS, CDR2 YYNGEE. V was shortened by 4 bases and J by 2 bases, with 2 bases between the two germline ends. The CDR3 totals 11 residues. The CDR3 bases are TGTGCCAGCAGCACCACAGATACGCAGTATTTT. Translating gives CASSTTDTQYF.

This clone was seen more than once but under ten times. The rearrangement joins TRBV7-2 to TRBJ1-1; TRBD1 might be the D (6 bases). Trimming pared 4 bases from V and 2 bases from J, leaving 17 bases between. Germline assignment: CDR1 SGHTA and CDR2 FQGNSA. The CDR3 covers 16 residues. CDR3 coding DNA: TGTGCCAGCAGCTCCAGTTTCACAGGGCCTAACACTGAAGCTTTCTTT. The encoded protein is CASSSSFTGPNTEAFF.